This record concerns one T cell receptor (beta chain) sequence. The antigen is unknown. A read error may account for a junction end that differs from germline. The donors, healthy adults who were HIV-negative, had experienced no recent acute infections or vaccinations. CD4+ cell separation produced CD45RA+ naive and CD45RA-negative memory subsets. This record belongs to a study of shared clonotypes between healthy human individuals. Notes on the study in general: Sorted-subset samples were not fully sequenced, rarefaction indicated.

The sorted-subset replicate PCRs were given 150 to 250 ng DNA, which is approximately 30,000 T cell genomes. Sequenced by immunoSEQ multiplex PCR; TCRdb stores in-frame clones only, minus some. The sample includes nearly 750,000 clones, roughly two thirds of them seen just once. Germline V gene data show CDR1 as SQVTM and CDR2 as ANQGSEA. The CDR3 contains 15 residues. Sequencing input: memory CD4+ T cells sorted from blood. Described subset: CD45RA-negative fraction. The rearrangement joins TRBV29-1 to TRBJ2-1; 11 nucleotides align to TRBD2. The source is a woman aged 25 to 39 in good health. CDR3 nucleotides: TGCAGCTCTCGACTTAGCGGGAGGGCCTATAATGAGCAGTTCTTC. Its protein is CSSRLSGRAYNEQFF.